Presented here are 22 T cell receptor beta chains from one specimen sequenced in a study of OX40 agonist ivuxolimab in advanced cancers. Profiling relied on immunoSEQ multiplex PCR, and the TCRdb table lists in-frame clones only, not all of them. The sample contains under 55,000 clones, roughly 88% of which appear only once. The sample consisted of CD4+ or CD8+ T cells sorted from blood, taken in a trial of the OX40 agonist ivuxolimab. The receptors come from an adult with an advanced solid tumor such as melanoma, head and neck, liver or kidney cancer.

The chain carries TRBV19 and TRBJ2-1; 9 bases agree with TRBD1. Unmatched junction bases numbered 5, after V lost 6 bases and J lost 2 bases. The germline gives CDR1 LNHDA, CDR2 SQIVND (reference sequence). This CDR3 region has 15 residues. CDR3 region: CASSWTGDTYNEQFF. The CDR3 coding sequence is TGTGCCAGTAGCTGGACAGGGGATACCTACAATGAGCAGTTCTTC.

This chain connects TRBV2 to TRBJ2-1; a weak D match, TRBD1 (5 bases). The V end was cut by 5 bases, the J end by 7 bases, with 12 bases between. The CDR3 loop spans 13 amino acids. Germline V CDR1 and CDR2: SNHLY, FYNNEI. CDR3 sequence: CASSFYQGNEQFF. CDR3 nucleotides: TGTGCCAGCAGTTTTTATCAGGGAAATGAGCAGTTCTTC.

This chain links TRBV5-1 with TRBJ1-1; 7 bases agree with TRBD1. The V segment lost 0 bases and the J segment 3 bases; nucleotides outside the gene matches: 8. This CDR3 is built from 16 residues. Germline V CDR1 and CDR2: SGHRS, YFSETQ. CDR3 residues: CASSLAGGVGDTEAFF. CDR3 DNA: TGCGCCAGCAGCTTGGCAGGGGGGGTCGGCGACACTGAAGCTTTCTTT.

This rearrangement joins TRBV15 to TRBJ2-1; 7 bases fit TRBD2. Germline V CDR1 and CDR2: LNHNV, YYDKDF (reference sequence). This CDR3 spans 18 amino acids. Losses at the gene ends were 2 bases for V and 4 bases for J; bases not matched to a gene: 14. The chain's CDR3 is CATSRSPRWWEGYNEQFF. The DNA of the CDR3 is TGTGCCACCAGCAGATCCCCTCGCTGGTGGGAGGGATACAATGAGCAGTTCTTC.

V gene TRBV28 combines with J gene TRBJ1-2; perhaps TRBD1 as D (6 bases). The CDR3 is 12 residues long. CDR1 is MDHEN, CDR2 SYDVKM, per germline. The CDR3 spells CVTAGVDYGYTF. CDR3 nucleotides: TGTGTTACTGCAGGGGTCGACTATGGCTACACCTTC.

This clone has only one observation. V usage is TRBV10-3 and J usage is TRBJ1-2; D gene unclear. This CDR3 spans 13 amino acids. Germline-derived CDR1 and CDR2 are ENHRY and SYGVKD. Deletions cut 6 bases from V and 5 bases from J, with 13 bases between. CDR3 sequence reads: CAIRGSAPYGYTF. Here the CDR3 DNA reads TGTGCCATCAGGGGGTCAGCGCCTTATGGCTACACCTTC.

The V call is TRBV11-2, the J call TRBJ2-3; D perhaps matches TRBD2 (6 bases). The germline V and J ends were trimmed by 1 base and 0 bases, with 11 bases remaining between them. The CDR3 totals 16 residues. The V gene's germline CDR1 is SGHAT and CDR2 FQNNGV. CDR3 region: CASSLGASGSTDTQYF. The CDR3 DNA reads TGTGCCAGCAGCTTAGGGGCCAGCGGGAGCACAGATACGCAGTATTTT.

This chain connects TRBV7-9 to TRBJ2-7; tentative D call: TRBD2 (6 bases). The CDR3 consists of 14 residues. V was shortened by 2 bases and J by 7 bases, with 15 bases between the two germline ends. Germline-derived CDR1 and CDR2 are SEHNR and FQNEAQ (reference sequence). The CDR3 here is CASSLLSGVGEQYF. DNA for the CDR3: TGTGCCAGCAGCTTACTGTCGGGGGTTGGGGAGCAGTACTTC.

The chain employs TRBV5-4 and TRBJ2-7; 10 bases are a match to TRBD2. The CDR3 has 14 amino acids. Germline V gene data show CDR1 as SGHNT and CDR2 as YYREEE (reference sequence). V was pared by 5 bases and J by 5 bases, with 7 bases of the junction left unmatched. The CDR3 DNA reads as TGTGCCAGCAGGAACCCTAGCGGGGGAAACGAGCAGTACTTC. Encoded protein: CASRNPSGGNEQYF. The full variable domain, in which reference TRBV5-4 and TRBJ2-7 provide the parts outside the CDR3, is ETGVTQSPTHLIKTRGQQVTLRCSSQSGHNTVSWYQQALGQGPQFIFQYYREEENGRGNFPPRFSGLQFPNYSSELNVNALELDDSALYLCASRNPSGGNEQYFGPGTRLTVT.

The chain is built from TRBV9 and TRBJ2-1; D is possibly TRBD2 (6 bases). Germline-derived CDR1 and CDR2 are SGDLS and YYNGEE. There are 14 residues in the CDR3. The ends were cut back, 0 bases at V and 5 bases at J, with 9 bases in the middle. CDR3 residues: CASSVVAGNNEQFF. For the CDR3, the DNA is TGTGCCAGCAGCGTAGTGGCGGGAAACAATGAGCAGTTCTTC. Filled out from reference TRBV9 and TRBJ2-1, the complete variable domain reads DSGVTQTPKHLITATGQRVTLRCSPRSGDLSVYWYQQSLDQGLQFLIQYYNGEERAKGNILERFSAQQFPDLHSELNLSSLELGDSALYFCASSVVAGNNEQFFGPGTRLTVL.

This chain uses TRBV30 with TRBJ2-5; D not resolved. V was pared by 6 bases and J by 7 bases, with 18 bases between. In germline, CDR1 is GTSNPN, CDR2 SVGIG (reference sequence). The CDR3 loop spans 13 amino acids. The CDR3 DNA reads TGTGCCTGTAGGCCTCCGGCATCGGGGACCCAGTACTTC. It yields the protein CACRPPASGTQYF.

The chain employs TRBV19 and TRBJ2-7; D perhaps matches TRBD2 (5 bases). The CDR3 has 14 amino acids. V was pared by 5 bases and J by 3 bases, with 14 bases between. The germline V gene has CDR1 LNHDA and CDR2 SQIVND (reference sequence). The CDR3: CASSPPSRFYEQYF. Here the CDR3 DNA reads TGTGCCAGTAGTCCCCCTAGCCGATTCTACGAGCAGTACTTC.

The chain is built from TRBV5-4 and TRBJ2-5; unclear D gene. The CDR3 is 12 residues long. The V end lost 4 bases, the J end lost 4 bases, and 8 bases lay between the germline ends. Germline CDR1 SGHNT, CDR2 YYREEE (reference sequence). CDR3 residues: CASSTDTETQYF. The DNA of the CDR3 is TGTGCCAGCAGCACCGATACAGAGACCCAGTACTTC.

The V call is TRBV7-2, the J call TRBJ2-2; 13 bases map to TRBD2. CDR3 size: 16 residues. J lost 7 bases, V lost 8 bases, and 10 bases had no gene match. Germline V gene sequence: CDR1 SGHTA, CDR2 FQGNSA. CDR3 nucleotide sequence: TGTGCCAGCGGCGCCGGGACTAGCGGGGTTATCGGGGAGCTGTTTTTT. Its protein product is CASGAGTSGVIGELFF.

The count of this clone is one. This same CDR3 is encoded by further DNA sequences in the sample. The chain is built from TRBV5-1 and TRBJ2-5; 9 bases align to TRBD1. The CDR3 loop spans 14 amino acids. Looked up from germline, CDR1 is SGHRS and CDR2 is YFSETQ. Trimming removed 4 bases from V and 2 bases from J; junction bases left unmatched: 3. Here the CDR3 reads CASSTGTGQETQYF. CDR3 nucleotides: TGCGCCAGCAGCACGGGGACAGGGCAAGAGACCCAGTACTTC.

This chain joins TRBV18 and TRBJ2-7, with D unresolved. The CDR3 totals 17 residues. Between the trimmed V and J ends, which lost 0 bases and 3 bases, there was a span of 18 bases. Germline V gives CDR1 KGHSH, CDR2 LQKENI. CDR3 region: CASSPPVLAENHYEQYF. The CDR3 nucleotides are TGTGCCAGCTCACCACCGGTACTTGCGGAGAACCACTACGAGCAGTACTTC.

This clone was picked up one time. This rearrangement joins TRBV19 to TRBJ2-5; D may match TRBD1 or TRBD2 (7 bases each). Germline V gene sequence: CDR1 LNHDA, CDR2 SQIVND (reference sequence). The CDR3 is 16 residues long. With 6 bases removed from V and 1 base from J, the gap between germline ends came to 18 bases. Here the CDR3 reads CASSTPGGGPQETQYF. The DNA for the CDR3 is TGTGCCAGTAGCACTCCAGGGGGGGGACCCCAAGAGACCCAGTACTTC.

The genes are TRBV7-2 and TRBJ2-7; TRBD1 matches 7 bases. The CDR3 has 17 amino acids. CDR1 SGHTA and CDR2 FQGNSA come from the germline V gene. V was pared by 5 bases and J by 3 bases, with 16 bases of the junction left unmatched. The chain's CDR3 is CASSLSQGILSYYEQYF. CDR3 coding DNA: TGTGCCAGCAGCCTCTCACAGGGGATACTCTCCTACTACGAGCAGTACTTC.

J is TRBJ2-6 and V is TRBV7-6, with 7 bases fitting TRBD1. The V gene end was trimmed by 1 base and the J gene end by 3 bases; junction bases not matched to a gene: 6. There are 17 residues in the CDR3. Germline V lookup: CDR1 SGHVS, CDR2 FNYEAQ. As DNA, the CDR3 is TGTGCCAGCAGCTTAGAAAGGCAGGGGGTTGGGGCCAACGTCCTGACTTTC. Translation: CASSLERQGVGANVLTF.

The V gene is TRBV18, the J gene TRBJ2-5; D is ambiguous. This CDR3 has 14 residues. Trimming cost V 2 bases and J 0 bases, with 7 bases left between them. Germline CDR1 is KGHSH and CDR2 is LQKENI. The CDR3 spells CASSPSWNQETQYF. CDR3 DNA sequence: TGTGCCAGCTCACCATCATGGAACCAAGAGACCCAGTACTTC.

The chain recombines TRBV7-9 with TRBJ2-5; TRBD2 matches 14 bases. V shed 1 base and J 2 bases; nucleotides not matched to a gene: 9. Looked up from germline, CDR1 is SEHNR and CDR2 is FQNEAQ (reference sequence). The CDR3 sequence is 19 residues long. The CDR3 DNA follows: TGTGCCAGCAGCTTAGATTGGGGACTAGCGGGAGCGGGGCAAGAGACCCAGTACTTC. It translates to CASSLDWGLAGAGQETQYF.

The rearrangement links TRBV5-1 to TRBJ2-3; unclear D gene. This CDR3 is built from 17 residues. Germline lookup yields CDR1 SGHRS and CDR2 YFSETQ. Trimming took 4 bases from V and 2 from J, leaving 20 bases between them. The DNA of the CDR3 is TGCGCCAGCAGCCAATTGGGTGGACGGACGGACACAGATACGCAGTATTTT. Protein: CASSQLGGRTDTDTQYF.